The present entry profiles one T cell receptor (beta chain) with its context. Under the authors' procedure: Estimates of nucleated cell counts were drawn from the amplification of reference gene primers. Generated by immunoSEQ multiplex PCR, the TCRdb table keeps only in-frame clones and is missing some. The DNA gave D and trimming, while V, J and clone size come from that table. The sample includes some 150,000 clones, about 87% seen only once; the top ten take around 5.4%. This sample was included in a study of blood T cell repertoires in COVID-19. Turning to the study itself: Whether acute or convalescent, the COVID-19 samples came from the United States, Italy and Spain. Sources were T cells, B-cell-depleted T cells, or PBMCs; the material itself was cDNA or gDNA.

The germline gives CDR1 LNHDA, CDR2 SQIVND (reference sequence). V dropped 6 bases and J dropped 7; count of bases not matched to a gene: 8. CDR3 size: 15 residues. The chain carries TRBV19 and TRBJ2-1; 11 bases are shared with TRBD2. This TCR derives from a human donor in a cohort sampled during active COVID-19. The sequencing input was peripheral blood. Here the CDR3 reads CASRPTSGVQNEQFF. CDR3 nucleotide sequence: TGTGCCAGTAGACCGACTAGCGGGGTACAGAATGAGCAGTTCTTC.